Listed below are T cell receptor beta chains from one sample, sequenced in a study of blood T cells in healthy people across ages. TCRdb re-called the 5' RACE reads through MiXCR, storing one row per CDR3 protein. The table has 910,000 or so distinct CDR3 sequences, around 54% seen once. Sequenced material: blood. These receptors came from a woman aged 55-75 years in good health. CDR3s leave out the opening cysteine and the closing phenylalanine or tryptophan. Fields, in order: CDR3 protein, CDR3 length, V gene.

CDR3: SAEAGGILGAHTDTQY
length: 16
V: TRBV20-1

CDR3: ASSHSAGGGYGYT
length: 13
V: TRBV7-9

CDR3: ASSLAGEAGELF
length: 12
V: TRBV5-1

CDR3: ASSLDRGPYNEQF
length: 13
V: TRBV5-1

CDR3: SAAGGTNQPQH
length: 11
V: TRBV20-1

CDR3: ASSLVAGLTYEQY
length: 13
V: TRBV7-2

CDR3: ASSQGEQGDEKLF
length: 13
V: TRBV4-2

CDR3: ASTPTGGEHEQY
length: 12
V: TRBV6-6

CDR3: ASSRGTLSSYEQY
length: 13
V: TRBV2

CDR3: ASSPNWTSHIQY
length: 12
V: TRBV21-1

CDR3: ASSPLPQGGTEAF
length: 13
V: TRBV16

CDR3: ASRARELRGAGETQY
length: 15
V: TRBV2

CDR3: ASRQSNEKLF
length: 10
V: TRBV12-3/TRBV12-4

CDR3: ASKLALYNEQF
length: 11
V: TRBV12-3/TRBV12-4

CDR3: ASSLDLNGITQY
length: 12
V: TRBV11-2

CDR3: ASSNPGTGVGEQF
length: 13
V: TRBV7-9

CDR3: ASSPRDRGRRVGNQPQH
length: 17
V: TRBV12-3/TRBV12-4

CDR3: ATSISLTDREYERY
length: 14
V: TRBV24-1

CDR3: ASTQRVTGANVLT
length: 13
V: TRBV3-1

CDR3: ASSPPDRPQETQY
length: 13
V: TRBV18

CDR3: ATSDPTSGMSDEQF
length: 14
V: TRBV24-1

CDR3: SVEDEDRRVAKNIQY
length: 15
V: TRBV29-1

CDR3: AGQSGTDTQY
length: 10
V: TRBV28

CDR3: ASSQGSGGTALSSYEQY
length: 17
V: TRBV4-2

CDR3: SATRGTGTNEKLF
length: 13
V: TRBV20-1

CDR3: SASRGTGPYEQY
length: 12
V: TRBV20-1